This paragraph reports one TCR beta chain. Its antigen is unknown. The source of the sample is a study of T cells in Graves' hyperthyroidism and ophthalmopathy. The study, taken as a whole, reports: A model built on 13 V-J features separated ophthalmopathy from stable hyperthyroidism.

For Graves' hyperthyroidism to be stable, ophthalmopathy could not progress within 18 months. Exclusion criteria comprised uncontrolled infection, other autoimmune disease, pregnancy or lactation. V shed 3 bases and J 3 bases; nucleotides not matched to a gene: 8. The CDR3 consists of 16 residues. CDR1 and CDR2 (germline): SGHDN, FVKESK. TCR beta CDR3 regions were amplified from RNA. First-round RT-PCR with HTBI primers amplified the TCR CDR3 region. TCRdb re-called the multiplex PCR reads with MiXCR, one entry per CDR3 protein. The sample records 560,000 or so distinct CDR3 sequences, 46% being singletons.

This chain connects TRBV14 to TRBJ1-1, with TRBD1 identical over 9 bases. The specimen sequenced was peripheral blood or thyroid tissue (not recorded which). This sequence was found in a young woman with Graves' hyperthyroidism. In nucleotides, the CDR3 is TGTGCCAGCAGCCATCCTACAGGGGGCTGGGACACTGAAGCTTTCTTT. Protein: CASSHPTGGWDTEAFF. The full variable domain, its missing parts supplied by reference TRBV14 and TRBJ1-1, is EAGVTQFPSHSVIEKGQTVTLRCDPISGHDNLYWYRRVMGKEIKFLLHFVKESKQDESGMPNNRFLAERTGGTYSTLKVQPAELEDSGVYFCASSHPTGGWDTEAFFGQGTRLTVV.